This T cell receptor (beta chain) was retrieved from a study of T cell repertoires in cytomegalovirus infection. At the level of the study: CMV infection plus the matching HLA type was flagged by public TCR beta signatures.

MiXCR, applied by TCRdb to the reads, yields one record per CDR3 protein. The sample yields some 680,000 distinct CDR3 sequences, about 40% seen once. Notes on this clonotype: Its antigen is not identified.

Study outcomes and limitations: Clonotype analysis showed dominance of the ex vivo response by HLA-C-restricted CMV-specific TCR beta clonotypes.

The receptor was isolated from a human donor in good health (CMV status not recorded). Some clones in this sample may be carry-over from other donors' samples. Source material: PBMCs.

The CDR3 coding sequence is TGTGCCAGCAAAGGGGGCCCCACAGATACGCAGTATTTT. Its translation: CASKGGPTDTQYF. The rearrangement uses TRBV28 and TRBJ2-3; 7 bases are shared with TRBD1. The CDR3 length is 13 residues. Germline trimming cut 7 bases from V and 2 bases from J; bases unmatched to any gene: 3. The V gene's germline CDR1 is MDHEN and CDR2 SYDVKM.